This T cell receptor (beta chain) was sequenced during a study of blood T cell repertoires in COVID-19. Across the study: Italy, Spain and the United States were the sources of the convalescent and acute COVID-19 samples. In each case, the material was cDNA or gDNA derived from T cells, B-cell-depleted T cells, or PBMCs.

This clone has a single count. The CDR3 has 17 amino acids. V lost 0 bases to trimming and J lost 7 bases, with 20 bases between them. The germline V gene has CDR1 SGHRS and CDR2 YFSETQ. Study processing details: Nucleated cell number was recorded as an estimate derived from reference gene primer amplification. The method was immunoSEQ multiplex PCR; TCRdb's version includes in-frame clones alone and lacks a portion of them. That table is the source of V, J and clone size, and D and trimming were worked out from the DNA. The data show some 210,000 clones, about 92% seen once. The specimen was peripheral blood. The chain employs TRBV5-1 and TRBJ2-1; D uncertain. The TCR was taken from a man aged 30 to 45 with acute or convalescent COVID-19. Here the CDR3 reads CASSLERARRFRNEQFF. CDR3 in DNA: TGCGCCAGCAGCTTGGAGCGTGCGCGTCGATTTCGAAATGAGCAGTTCTTC.